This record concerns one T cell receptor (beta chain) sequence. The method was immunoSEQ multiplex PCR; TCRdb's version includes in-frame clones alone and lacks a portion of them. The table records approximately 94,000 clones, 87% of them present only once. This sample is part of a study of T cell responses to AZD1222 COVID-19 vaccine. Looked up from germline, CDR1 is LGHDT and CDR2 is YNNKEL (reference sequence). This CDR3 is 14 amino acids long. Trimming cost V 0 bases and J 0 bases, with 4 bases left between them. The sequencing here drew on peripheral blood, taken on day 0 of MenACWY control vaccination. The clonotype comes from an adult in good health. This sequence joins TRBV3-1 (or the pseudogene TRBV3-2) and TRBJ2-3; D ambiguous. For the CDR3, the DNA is TGTGCCAGCAGCCAAGACGTTAGCACAGATACGCAGTATTTT. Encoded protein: CASSQDVSTDTQYF.